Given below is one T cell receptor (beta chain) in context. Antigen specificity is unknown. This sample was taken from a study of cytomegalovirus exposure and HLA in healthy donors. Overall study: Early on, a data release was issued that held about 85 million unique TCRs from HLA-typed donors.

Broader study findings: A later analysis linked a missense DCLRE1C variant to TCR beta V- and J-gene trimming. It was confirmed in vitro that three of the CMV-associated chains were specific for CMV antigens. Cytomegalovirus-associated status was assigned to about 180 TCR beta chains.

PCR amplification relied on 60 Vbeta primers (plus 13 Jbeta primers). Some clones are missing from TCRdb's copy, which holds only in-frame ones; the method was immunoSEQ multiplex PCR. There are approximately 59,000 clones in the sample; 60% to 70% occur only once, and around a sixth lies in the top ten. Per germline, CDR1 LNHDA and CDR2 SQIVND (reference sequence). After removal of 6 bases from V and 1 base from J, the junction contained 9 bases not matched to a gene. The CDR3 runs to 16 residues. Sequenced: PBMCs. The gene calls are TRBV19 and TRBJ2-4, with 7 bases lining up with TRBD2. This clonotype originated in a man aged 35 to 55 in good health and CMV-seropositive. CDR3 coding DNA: TGTGCCAGTAGCAAAGGAGCGGGATCGGCCAAAAACATTCAGTACTTC. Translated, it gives CASSKGAGSAKNIQYF. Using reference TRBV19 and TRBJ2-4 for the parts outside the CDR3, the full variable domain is DGGITQSPKYLFRKEGQNVTLSCEQNLNHDAMYWYRQDPGQGLRLIYYSQIVNDFQKGDIAEGYSVSREKKESFPLTVTSAQKNPTAFYLCASSKGAGSAKNIQYFGAGTRLSVL.